This TCR beta chain was profiled in a study of cytomegalovirus exposure and HLA in healthy donors (dated by TCRdb to about 2017). Turning to the overall study: An earlier analysis of roughly 610 of the donors reported approximately 280 Gb of sequence data and 95 million to 130 million unique TCR beta sequences obtained from roughly 180 million T cells. The study was designed to test whether signatures of past pathogen exposure could be identified by cataloging public T cell receptors. HLA typing included class I and class II loci at four-digit resolution. The study used immunosequencing to profile the T cell repertoires of approximately 630 subjects and linked those repertoires to cytomegalovirus serostatus. In the later analysis, no new phenotypic data were used to find candidate immune exposures; instead, reliance was placed on TCR beta sequences and their occurrence across donors. A later genetic analysis took genome-wide SNP genotypes for about 55% of the 666 donors and used that subset as a discovery cohort. To decide whether each TCR beta V gene segment behaved as functional or pseudogenic, an earlier analysis of some 540 of the donors relied on high-throughput TCR beta sequencing. A separate validation cohort of roughly 130 different subjects was used in addition to the 666-subject first cohort. Of the roughly 400 genotyped donors, over 70% fell in the genetic ancestry cluster associated with self-reported Caucasian donors. Across about 380 genotyped donors of the cohort, an average of approximately 220,000 unique TCR beta nucleotide sequences per donor were sequenced, and around 20% of those sequences were non-productive. All discovery cohort repertoires had been generated using a single sequencing platform. Several DR-DQ haplotypes were treated as single units for association and clustering because of strong linkage in the cohort. In a later analysis, previously published TCR beta repertoires from 600 to 850 donors were re-analyzed and high-resolution HLA genotyping was added so that TCR occurrence patterns could be studied. The number of donors typed differed by locus, with roughly 620-630 for A, B, C, DRB1 and DQB1, approximately 500 for DQA1, about 610 for DPA1, and 450 to 480 for DPB1. The study combined high-throughput TCR immunosequencing, statistical association of individual TCRs with disease status, and machine learning to predict cytomegalovirus infection status. Alongside the repertoire data, information on donor age, sex, ethnicity and CMV serostatus was compiled. Roughly 290 gigabases of sequencing data and tens of millions of unique TCR sequences made up an early release that covered some 640 HLA-typed donors.

The cohort consisted of 600 to 700 healthy bone marrow donors. At the time of sampling, all cohort members were nominally healthy, though unrecorded immune exposures were likely present. The donor was CMV seropositive and belonged to the group of over 250 seropositive cohort members. Each donor provided a peripheral blood sample, and peripheral blood mononuclear cells were used for TCR beta sequencing. The Qiagen DNeasy Blood Extraction Kit was used to extract genomic DNA from the blood cell samples. The library was generated by the immunoSEQ multiplex PCR assay. For the multiplex PCR, a mixture combining 60 forward primers for TCR Vbeta segments and 13 reverse primers for TCR Jbeta segments was used. The CDR3 region of rearranged TCR beta genes was amplified from genomic DNA by a multiplex PCR assay. The Illumina HiSeq System was used to sequence the amplified TCR beta libraries as 87-base-pair reads. The original pipeline was this. In a later analysis, tens of millions of unique TCR beta chains were counted across the roughly 670 repertoires, and roughly 10 million of these chains were shared by at least two donors. Raw reads were error-corrected and collapsed into unique sequences with a nearest-neighbor algorithm that merged closely related sequences to remove PCR and sequencing errors. To assign V, D and J gene segments, CDR3 sequences were aligned to IMGT reference sequences. Each retained sequence needed at least a six-nucleotide match to both a V gene segment and a J gene segment. Rearrangements were classified as productive when the CDR3 lacked stop codons and remained in frame with V and J, and all other rearrangements were classified as non-productive. Following IMGT convention, CDR3 was defined as the stretch from the second conserved V-encoded cysteine to the conserved J-encoded phenylalanine. Sequences without an unambiguous match to a single V gene segment were excluded from the earlier analysis of over 500 of the donors. An earlier analysis of just under 600 of the donors called V segments functional above 56.7% productive rearrangements and segregating when the between-donor standard deviation exceeded 5%. A statistical classification framework was developed to diagnose cytomegalovirus status using the catalog of TCR beta chain sequences. In a later analysis, TCR nucleotide sequences were compared against IMGT/GENE-DB human TR gene sequences so that V and J genes could be assigned. A later analysis assigned CDR3 sequences and most-parsimonious VDJ recombination scenarios with the TCRdist pipeline. A later analysis defined each TCR beta chain by its CDR3 amino acid sequence plus V-gene family, and excluded reads lacking a unique V-gene family. A later analysis removed 592 highly shared, low-generation-probability nucleotide sequences to deal with suspected cross-contamination and a sequencing artifact. In a later analysis, a clonal expansion index was calculated for each public chain from normalized within-repertoire ranks of inferred template counts. In a later analysis, generation probabilities were computed using a VDJ recombination model fitted to out-of-frame rearrangements, and the results were checked against IGoR. A later analysis scored TCR-TCR, TCR-HLA and TCR-CMV co-occurrence with hypergeometric tests, applying a repertoire-size bias correction to TCR pairs. A later analysis estimated false discovery rates by permuting HLA or CMV assignments 20 times. In a later analysis, co-occurring TCRs were grouped with DBSCAN, and TCRdist sequence similarity was added when clustering was performed within HLA-allele-positive subsets. Repertoires with fewer than 30,000 or more than 120,000 public chains, plus five repertoires with anomalous nucleotide sharing, were excluded from co-occurrence clustering. TCRdb provides this immuneACCESS table in a form limited to in-frame rearrangements. Some clones are lacking; in checked studies, under half of them reflect an unresolved V gene, and why the rest are absent is not known. From that table come the V and J calls and clone size; the DNA was used to work out D and trimming. The sample contains some 150,000 clones, 78% of them found a single time. 3% of the sample is held by the ten biggest clonotypes.

The trim is 4 bases for V and 3 bases for J, with a gap of 14 bases between the germline ends. According to the germline V gene (reference sequence), CDR1 reads LNHNV and CDR2 reads YYDKDF. From cysteine to phenylalanine, the CDR3 is 15 amino acids long. The only DNA kept is the CDR3, 45 bases in frame from the first base. The paper as a whole reports these results and caveats: In a later genetic analysis, a missense DCLRE1C variant was associated with V-gene and J-gene trimming of TCR beta chains, and the association was replicated in an independent cohort. In an earlier analysis of 587 of the donors, most TCR beta V segments were observed in productive rearrangements about 87% or about 30% of the time, broadly matching IMGT annotations. It was suggested by the authors that the approach could potentially be generalized to other disease states and immunological phenotypes. According to a later analysis, most CMV-associated TCR beta chains appeared to be HLA-restricted, and the HLA associations seemed to be driven largely by CMV exposure. A later analysis associated 15,000 to 20,000 TCR beta sequences with specific HLA alleles at a false discovery rate of 0.05. Compared with the 666-donor mean, donors in an Asian-associated ancestry cluster had fewer N-insertions in productive TCRs, according to a later genetic analysis. Compared with equally common non-associated chains, HLA-associated TCR beta chains in a later analysis were more clonally expanded and had lower generation probabilities. In a later analysis, the rate of TCR association differed among HLA loci, with DRB1 alleles having the most associated TCRs and HLA-C alleles having the fewest. The presence/absence analyses assumed that sequencing depth was roughly uniform across donors, and that assumption may not be true. A further reported finding was that TCR beta sequences accurately predicted the HLA-A and HLA-B alleles for most subjects in the first cohort. According to a later analysis, parvovirus B19, influenza, CMV and Epstein-Barr virus appeared linked to several top co-occurrence clusters. Linkage disequilibrium might explain the correlated functional status among segregating V segments, but an unknown experimental factor could not be ruled out. Some IMGT-functional V segments, including TRBV6-2 and TRBV6-3, could not be told apart with the 87-base-pair reads, so those segments were excluded. A cluster of highly shared sequence variants was judged likely to represent a technical artifact of the sequencing pipeline. Because HLA typing was unavailable for some donors at each locus, only the typed subset was used in association tests. In vitro tests confirmed that three of the cytomegalovirus-associated TCR beta chains recognize cytomegalovirus antigens. For the cohort, immune exposure information was limited to CMV serostatus. The study gave a list of roughly 150 TCR beta chains associated with cytomegalovirus. Only TCR beta chains were sequenced in this cohort, and the absence of alpha or paired-chain data limited detectable features. Assigning TCR associations to individual alleles was difficult when HLA alleles, especially DR and DQ, strongly co-occurred. The classifier was reported to diagnose cytomegalovirus status with high specificity and sensitivity in both the original and validation cohorts. While some public TCRs were present in many individuals, most TCR sequences turned up only very rarely across donors. Because counts were too low, 15 or so rarely observed V segments, including chromosome 9 orphons, were excluded from the earlier analysis of some 590 of the donors.

For this clone: Its antigen is still unknown. No much larger clone is present one base from it, and per-base qualities are unavailable.

The sample consisted of PBMCs. The TCR comes from a man aged 35-49 years in good health and CMV-seropositive. This chain is built from TRBV15 and TRBJ2-3; the D region possibly corresponds to TRBD2 (7 bases align). The CDR3 region: CATSISAGATDTQYF. The nucleotide sequence is TGTGCCACCAGCATAAGCGCGGGGGCTACAGATACGCAGTATTTT.